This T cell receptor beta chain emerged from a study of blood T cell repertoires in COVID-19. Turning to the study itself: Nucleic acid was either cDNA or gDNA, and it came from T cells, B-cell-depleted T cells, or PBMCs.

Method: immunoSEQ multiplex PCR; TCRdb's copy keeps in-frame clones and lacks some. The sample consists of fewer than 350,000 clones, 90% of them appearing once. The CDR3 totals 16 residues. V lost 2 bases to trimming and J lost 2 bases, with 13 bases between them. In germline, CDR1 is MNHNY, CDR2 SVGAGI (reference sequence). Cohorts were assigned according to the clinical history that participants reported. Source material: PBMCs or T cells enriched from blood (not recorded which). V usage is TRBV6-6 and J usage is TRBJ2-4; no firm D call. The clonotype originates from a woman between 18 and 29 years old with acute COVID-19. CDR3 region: CASSYIEVGPKNIQYF. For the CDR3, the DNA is TGTGCCAGCAGTTACATAGAGGTTGGCCCCAAAAACATTCAGTACTTC.